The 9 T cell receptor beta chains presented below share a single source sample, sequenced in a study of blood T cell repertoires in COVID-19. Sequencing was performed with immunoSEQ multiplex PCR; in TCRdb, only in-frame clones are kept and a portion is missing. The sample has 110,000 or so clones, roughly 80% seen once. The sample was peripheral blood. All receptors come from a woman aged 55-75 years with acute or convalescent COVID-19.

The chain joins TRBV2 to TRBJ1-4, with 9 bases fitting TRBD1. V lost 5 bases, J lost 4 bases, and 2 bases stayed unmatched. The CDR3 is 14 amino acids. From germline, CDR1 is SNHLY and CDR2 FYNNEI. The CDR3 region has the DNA TGTGCCAGCAGTCAGGACAGGGGTAATGAAAAACTGTTTTTT. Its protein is CASSQDRGNEKLFF.

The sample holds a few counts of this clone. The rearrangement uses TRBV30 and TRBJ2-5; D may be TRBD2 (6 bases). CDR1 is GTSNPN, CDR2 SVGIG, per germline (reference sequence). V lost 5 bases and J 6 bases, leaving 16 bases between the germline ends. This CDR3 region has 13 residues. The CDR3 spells CAWARGPRKTQYF. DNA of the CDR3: TGTGCCTGGGCGCGGGGCCCCAGGAAGACCCAGTACTTC.

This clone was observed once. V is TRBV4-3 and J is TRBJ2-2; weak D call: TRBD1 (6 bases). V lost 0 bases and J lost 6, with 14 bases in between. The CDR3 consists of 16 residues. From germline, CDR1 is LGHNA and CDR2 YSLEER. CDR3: CASSQDPQGLSGELFF. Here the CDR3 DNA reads TGCGCCAGCAGCCAAGACCCGCAGGGGTTATCCGGGGAGCTGTTTTTT.

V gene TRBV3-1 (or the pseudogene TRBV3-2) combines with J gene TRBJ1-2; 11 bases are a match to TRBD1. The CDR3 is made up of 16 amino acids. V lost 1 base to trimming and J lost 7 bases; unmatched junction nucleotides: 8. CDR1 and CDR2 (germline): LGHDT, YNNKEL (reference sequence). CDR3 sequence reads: CASSQATPGTGGGYTF. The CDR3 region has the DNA TGTGCCAGCAGCCAAGCAACCCCCGGGACAGGGGGTGGCTACACCTTC.

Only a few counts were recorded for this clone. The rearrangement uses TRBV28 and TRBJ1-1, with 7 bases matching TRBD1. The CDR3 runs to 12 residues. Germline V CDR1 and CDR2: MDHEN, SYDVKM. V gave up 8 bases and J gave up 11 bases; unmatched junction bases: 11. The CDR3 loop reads CASYGQATWAFF. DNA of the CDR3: TGTGCCAGCTATGGACAGGCCACCTGGGCTTTCTTT.

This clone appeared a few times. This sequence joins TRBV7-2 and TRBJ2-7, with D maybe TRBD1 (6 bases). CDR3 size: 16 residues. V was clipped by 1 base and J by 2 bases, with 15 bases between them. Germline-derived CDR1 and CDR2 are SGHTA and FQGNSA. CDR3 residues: CASSLEGDLTPYEQYF. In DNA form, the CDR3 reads TGTGCCAGCAGCTTAGAGGGGGACCTAACACCCTACGAGCAGTACTTC.

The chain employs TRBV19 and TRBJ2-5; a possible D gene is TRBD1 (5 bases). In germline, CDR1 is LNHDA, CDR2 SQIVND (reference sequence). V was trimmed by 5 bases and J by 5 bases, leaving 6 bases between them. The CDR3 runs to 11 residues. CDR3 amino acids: CASSQGETQYF. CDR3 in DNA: TGTGCCAGTAGTCAGGGTGAGACCCAGTACTTC.

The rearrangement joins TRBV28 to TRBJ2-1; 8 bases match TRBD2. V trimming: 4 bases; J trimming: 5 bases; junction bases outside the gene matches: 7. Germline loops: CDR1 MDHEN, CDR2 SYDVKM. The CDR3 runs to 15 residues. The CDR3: CASSSGGAGDNEQFF. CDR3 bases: TGTGCCAGCAGTTCCGGGGGGGCAGGAGACAATGAGCAGTTCTTC.

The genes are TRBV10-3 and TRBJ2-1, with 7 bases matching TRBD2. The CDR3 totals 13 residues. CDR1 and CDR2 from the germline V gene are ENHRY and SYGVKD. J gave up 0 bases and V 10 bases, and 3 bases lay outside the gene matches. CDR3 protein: CATIAGSYNEQFF. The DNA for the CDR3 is TGTGCCACAATAGCGGGCTCCTACAATGAGCAGTTCTTC.